The clone carrying this TCR beta chain was recorded a few times. This CDR3 region has 14 residues. The V gene lost 4 bases and the J gene lost 2 bases, with 12 bases spanning the gap. Looked up from germline, CDR1 is SGHRS and CDR2 is YFSETQ. Described time point: persistent/refractory GD, antithyroid drugs over 5 years with positive TRAb. RNA isolated from PBMCs was used to make the TCR library. The sample is drawn from a study of regulatory T cells in long-lasting Graves disease. Study at large: Persistent Graves' disease meant over 5 years of antithyroid drugs with positive TSH receptor antibodies.

Arm-PCR of CDR3 regions and iRepertoire HTBI primers were the basis on which TCR beta libraries were built. TCRdb analysed the multiplex PCR reads with MiXCR anew, one entry per CDR3 protein. Among 390,000 or so distinct CDR3 sequences listed, 20% to 25% were seen once. The gene calls are TRBV5-1 and TRBJ1-1; possible D gene TRBD1, 6 bases. The source of this sequence is a woman aged 40 to 55 with Graves disease. Here the sequenced sample was peripheral blood mononuclear cells (PBMCs), taken when the disease was refractory, from a patient treated with antithyroid drugs. The CDR3 here is CASSPTGQNTEAFF. For the CDR3, the DNA is TGCGCCAGCAGCCCGACAGGCCAAAACACTGAAGCTTTCTTT.